A single sample is the source of the 16 T cell receptor beta chains below, sequenced in a study of blood T cell repertoires in COVID-19. TCRdb keeps only in-frame clones here, not all; method: immunoSEQ multiplex PCR. Seen here are over 15,000 clones, just under 95% observed once, and the top ten hold approximately 5%. The sequenced sample was peripheral blood. These receptors were obtained from a human donor in a cohort sampled during active COVID-19.

This chain joins TRBV28 and TRBJ1-3; D ambiguous. This CDR3 has 14 amino acids. The V end lost 6 bases, the J end lost 0 bases, and 9 bases lay between the germline ends. Germline V CDR1 and CDR2: MDHEN, SYDVKM. CDR3: CASRDESSGNTIYF. The CDR3, as DNA: TGTGCCAGCAGAGATGAGAGCTCTGGAAACACCATATATTTT.

The V gene is TRBV4-1, the J gene TRBJ2-1; D gene uncertain. This CDR3 region has 14 residues. V was clipped by 0 bases and J by 5 bases, with 8 bases between them. The V gene's germline CDR1 is MGHRA and CDR2 YSYEKL. The DNA for the CDR3 is TGCGCCAGCAGCCAAGACGAGATCAACAATGAGCAGTTCTTC. The encoded protein is CASSQDEINNEQFF.

The rearrangement joins TRBV19 to TRBJ2-2; possibly TRBD1 for D (5 bases). The CDR3 is made up of 16 amino acids. V lost 6 bases, J lost 6 bases, and 20 bases lay in between. The germline V gene encodes CDR1 LNHDA and CDR2 SQIVND (reference sequence). The CDR3 is CASSFKDWGGPGELFF. The CDR3 DNA is TGTGCCAGTAGCTTTAAAGACTGGGGCGGCCCCGGGGAGCTGTTTTTT.

The gene calls are TRBV7-9 and TRBJ1-1, with 7 bases identical to TRBD1. CDR1 is SEHNR, CDR2 FQNEAQ, per germline (reference sequence). The V and J ends lost 5 bases and 7 bases, in that order; junction bases with no gene match: 10. The CDR3 length is 14 residues. For the CDR3, the DNA is TGTGCCAGCAGCAAACAGGGGCTCGGTGGTGAAGCTTTCTTT. Residues: CASSKQGLGGEAFF.

CDR3 bases: TGTGCCAGCAGCTCCCCCGGAGGGGACAGGGGAATTCATTCACCCCTCCACTTT. Encoded protein: CASSSPGGDRGIHSPLHF. This chain connects TRBV11-2 to TRBJ1-6; 10 bases are a match to TRBD1. CDR3 length: 18 amino acids. J was trimmed by 8 bases and V by 4 bases; bases with no gene match: 14. Germline values: CDR1 SGHAT, CDR2 FQNNGV.

The V and J genes are TRBV7-2 and TRBJ1-6; D remains ambiguous. Germline CDR1 and CDR2: SGHTA and FQGNSA. CDR3 length: 14 residues. Trimming pared 1 base from V and 7 bases from J, leaving 8 bases between. The CDR3 protein is CASSLDFINSPLHF. The CDR3 nucleotides are TGTGCCAGCAGCTTAGACTTTATCAATTCACCCCTCCACTTT.

This chain joins TRBV30 and TRBJ2-3; TRBD1 aligns across 8 bases. V trimming: 3 bases; J trimming: 0 bases; junction bases outside the gene matches: 2. The CDR3 covers 14 residues. Germline lookup yields CDR1 GTSNPN and CDR2 SVGIG (reference sequence). CDR3: CAWRSGGSTDTQYF. The CDR3 DNA is TGTGCCTGGAGGTCAGGGGGCAGCACAGATACGCAGTATTTT.

The chain employs TRBV12-3 or TRBV12-4 and TRBJ2-5; D might be TRBD2 (6 bases). CDR3 length: 12 amino acids. Trimming removed 6 bases from V and 11 bases from J, with 16 bases in between. DNA for the CDR3: TGTGCCAGCAGCCCAACCGGGAGTAGGCAGTACTTC. Protein: CASSPTGSRQYF.

The chain recombines TRBV13 with TRBJ1-4, with 12 bases matching TRBD1. This CDR3 has 16 amino acids. V shed 5 bases and J 3 bases; nucleotides not matched to a gene: 4. Germline-derived CDR1 and CDR2 are PRHDT and FYEKMQ (reference sequence). The CDR3 DNA sequence: TGTGCCAGCAGCCGGGACAGGGGGCTTTCTAATGAAAAACTGTTTTTT. Translated: CASSRDRGLSNEKLFF.

This chain links TRBV19 with TRBJ2-7; TRBD1 aligns across 7 bases. The CDR3 is made up of 14 amino acids. Germline CDR1 reads LNHDA; CDR2 reads SQIVND (reference sequence). The J segment lost 3 bases and the V segment lost 1 base, leaving 3 bases of the junction unmatched. The CDR3 coding sequence is TGTGCCAGTAGTATAGTGGCAGGGGGCTACGAGCAGTACTTC. This translates into CASSIVAGGYEQYF. The full variable domain, completed using reference TRBV19 and TRBJ2-7, is DGGITQSPKYLFRKEGQNVTLSCEQNLNHDAMYWYRQDPGQGLRLIYYSQIVNDFQKGDIAEGYSVSREKKESFPLTVTSAQKNPTAFYLCASSIVAGGYEQYFGPGTRLTVT.

The chain links TRBV20-1 to TRBJ2-7; maybe TRBD1 (6 bases). The V end lost 3 bases, the J end lost 4 bases, and 19 bases lay between the germline ends. Germline V gene sequence: CDR1 DFQATT, CDR2 SNEGSKA (reference sequence). This CDR3 is 15 amino acids long. CDR3 bases: TGCAGTGCTAGTGTCCCCCGAGGGGGAGTTTACGAGCAGTACTTC. Translating it yields CSASVPRGGVYEQYF.

The chain uses TRBV4-1 and TRBJ1-4; 8 bases match TRBD1. Germline CDR1 MGHRA, CDR2 YSYEKL. This CDR3 is built from 15 residues. Germline trimming cut 1 base from V and 3 bases from J; bases unmatched to any gene: 1. This CDR3 reads CASSQVQGANEKLFF. CDR3 sequence (DNA): TGCGCCAGCAGCCAAGTACAGGGGGCTAATGAAAAACTGTTTTTT.

The chain employs TRBV4-2 and TRBJ1-2; D is unresolved. CDR1 is LGHNA and CDR2 is YNFKEQ in the germline V gene. V dropped 3 bases and J dropped 6 bases, with 14 bases sitting between them. The CDR3 extends over 14 amino acids. The DNA for the CDR3 is TGTGCCAGCAGCCACAGGCCCCAACCAAATGGCTACACCTTC. Protein product: CASSHRPQPNGYTF.

The gene calls are TRBV11-3 and TRBJ2-1; the D gene is possibly TRBD2 (6 bases). CDR1 and CDR2 (germline): SGHNT, YENEEA. V was clipped by 5 bases and J by 9 bases, with 11 bases between them. This CDR3 region has 12 residues. The CDR3 loop is CASSQGGSEQFF. The CDR3 coding sequence is TGTGCCAGCAGCCAGGGAGGCAGTGAGCAGTTCTTC.

This sequence joins TRBV27 and TRBJ2-7; D is unclear. The germline V and J ends were trimmed by 3 bases and 3 bases, with 9 bases remaining between them. In germline, CDR1 is MNHEY, CDR2 SMNVEV (reference sequence). The CDR3 has 13 amino acids. The CDR3 bases are TGTGCCAGCAGTTTGAGTATCGGCTACGAGCAGTACTTC. This translates into CASSLSIGYEQYF.

The chain carries TRBV28 and TRBJ1-2; 7 bases fit TRBD1. CDR3 length: 16 amino acids. Per germline, CDR1 MDHEN and CDR2 SYDVKM. The V gene end was trimmed by 7 bases and the J gene end by 5 bases; junction bases not matched to a gene: 16. The CDR3 nucleotides read TGTGCCAGCACCCCCATTGACAGGGACGTAGGGTATGGCTACACCTTC. This encodes CASTPIDRDVGYGYTF.